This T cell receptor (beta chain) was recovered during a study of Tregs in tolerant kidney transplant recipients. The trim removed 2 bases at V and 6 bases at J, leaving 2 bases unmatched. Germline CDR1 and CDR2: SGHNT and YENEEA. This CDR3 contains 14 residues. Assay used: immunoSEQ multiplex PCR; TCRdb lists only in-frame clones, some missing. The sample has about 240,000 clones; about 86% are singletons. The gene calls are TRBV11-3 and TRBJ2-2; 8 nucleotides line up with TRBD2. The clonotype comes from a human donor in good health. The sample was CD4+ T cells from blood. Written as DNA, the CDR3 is TGTGCCAGCAGCTTAAGCGGGAGCGCCGGGGAGCTGTTTTTT. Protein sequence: CASSLSGSAGELFF. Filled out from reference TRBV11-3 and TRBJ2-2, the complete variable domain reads EAGVVQSPRYKIIEKKQPVAFWCNPISGHNTLYWYLQNLGQGPELLIRYENEEAVDDSQLPKDRFSAERLKGVDSTLKIQPAELGDSAVYLCASSLSGSAGELFFGEGSRLTVL.